Listed here are 28 T cell receptor beta chains from one sample, sequenced in a study of blood T cells in healthy people across ages. A second PCR, run for roughly 7 to 12 cycles, used a sample-barcoded 5' primer plus a J-beta primer mix. TCRdb redid the calling of the 5' RACE reads with MiXCR, one entry per CDR3 protein. The table has about 970,000 distinct CDR3 sequences, about 53% seen once. The specimen sequenced was blood. The origin of the receptors is a woman aged 60-70 years in good health.

For the CDR3, the DNA is TGCAGCGTTGAAGATCCGCGACAGGGTGTTGAAACAGATACGCAGTATTTT. Translated, it gives CSVEDPRQGVETDTQYF. The chain joins TRBV29-1 to TRBJ2-3, with TRBD1 identical over 7 bases. Germline lookup yields CDR1 SQVTM and CDR2 ANQGSEA. CDR3 size: 17 residues. Losses at the gene ends were 0 bases for V and 3 bases for J; bases not matched to a gene: 12.

This clonotype was recorded a few times. This sequence joins TRBV9 and TRBJ2-4; TRBD2 matches 12 bases. The end of the DNA fits TRBJ2-7 better, so the J call may be wrong. Germline V gene data show CDR1 as SGDLS and CDR2 as YYNGEE. This CDR3 is built from 16 residues. The CDR3 reads CASSPPGLAGLYEQYF. The CDR3 region has the DNA TGTGCCAGCAGCCCACCCGGACTAGCGGGACTGTACGAGCAGTACTTC.

The genes are TRBV21-1 and TRBJ1-1; TRBD1 is taken as the D call from the table, unchecked against the DNA. TRBV21-1 is given as a pseudogene. The CDR3 loop spans 12 amino acids. DNA for the CDR3: TGTGCCAGCAGCACCCCTCACACTGAAGCTTTCTTT. Amino acids: CASSTPHTEAFF.

This clonotype was detected a few times. This sequence joins TRBV12-3 or TRBV12-4 and TRBJ2-1; no reliable D call. The V gene lost 5 bases and the J gene lost 3 bases, with 23 bases spanning the gap. The CDR3 is made up of 18 amino acids. CDR3 sequence (DNA): TGTGCCAGCAGTCCCAAAGCGTGGGCGCTCAAAGGCTACAATGAGCAGTTCTTC. Translating it yields CASSPKAWALKGYNEQFF.

The chain employs TRBV28 and TRBJ1-2; 7 positions agree with TRBD1. V dropped 7 bases and J dropped 4; count of bases not matched to a gene: 6. Germline values: CDR1 MDHEN, CDR2 SYDVKM. The CDR3 covers 13 residues. This CDR3 is CASIPTGSYGYTF. CDR3 nucleotides: TGTGCCAGCATCCCGACAGGGTCCTATGGCTACACCTTC.

V usage is TRBV6-1 and J usage is TRBJ2-4, with TRBD1 matching 8 bases. The assigned J gene may be wrong: the sequence end matches TRBJ2-7 better. The CDR3 runs 14 residues. Germline lookup yields CDR1 MNHNS and CDR2 SASEGT. CDR3: CASSERQGYGEQYF. In DNA, the CDR3 is TGTGCCAGCAGTGAAAGACAGGGGTACGGCGAGCAGTACTTC.

The rearrangement links TRBV6-6 to TRBJ1-6, with D possibly being TRBD1 (5 bases). This CDR3 spans 14 amino acids. Germline CDR1 is MNHNY and CDR2 is SVGAGI (reference sequence). V was cut by 6 bases and J by 5 bases, with 11 bases left in between. The CDR3 sequence: CASSRDSDNSPLHF. The DNA for the CDR3 is TGTGCCAGCAGCAGGGATTCGGATAATTCACCCCTCCACTTT.

This clonotype was seen a few times. The chain has TRBV2 and TRBJ2-3, with TRBD2 matching over 7 bases. This CDR3 has 14 residues. J lost 5 bases, V lost 4 bases, and 6 bases had no gene match. Germline CDR1 SNHLY, CDR2 FYNNEI. The CDR3 nucleotides are TGTGCCAGCAGTGTACGGGGGGTAAGAGATACGCAGTATTTT. Translation: CASSVRGVRDTQYF.

The chain employs TRBV7-9 and TRBJ2-5; a weak D match, TRBD2 (6 bases). This CDR3 is 15 amino acids long. The germline gives CDR1 SEHNR, CDR2 FQNEAQ (reference sequence). The ends were cut back, 5 bases at V and 11 bases at J, with 24 bases in the middle. This CDR3 reads CASSRVTSKGDEQYF. The CDR3 DNA reads as TGTGCCAGCAGCCGCGTGACTAGTAAGGGAGATGAGCAGTACTTC.

V and J are TRBV28 and TRBJ2-7; D is perhaps TRBD1 (6 bases). V lost 10 bases and J lost 3, with 13 bases in between. Germline V gene lookup returns CDR1 MDHEN and CDR2 SYDVKM. This CDR3 comprises 12 residues. DNA of the CDR3: TGTGCCATACGACAGGTGGGCTACGAGCAGTACTTC. Translating gives CAIRQVGYEQYF.

Regarding this clonotype: A clone one base away is much larger, so this may be a read error. V is TRBV15 and J is TRBJ2-3, with TRBD2 identical over 10 bases. The length of the CDR3 is 17 residues. With 0 bases clipped from V and 5 bases from J, the junction kept 8 bases outside the gene matches. CDR1 is LNHNV, CDR2 YYDKDF, per germline (reference sequence). The CDR3 here is CATSREDLAGAIDTQYF. For the CDR3, the DNA is TGTGCCACCAGCAGAGAAGATCTAGCGGGAGCCATAGATACGCAGTATTTT.

This chain joins TRBV11-2 and TRBJ2-5; a possible D gene is TRBD1 (5 bases). The end of the DNA fits TRBJ2-7 better, so the J call may be wrong. The germline CDR1 and CDR2 sequences are SGHAT and FQNNGV. The CDR3 has 16 amino acids. The CDR3 DNA reads as TGTGCCAGCAGCCACAGCCCACCCGCCAGGGCCGGCGAGCAGTACTTC. Protein product: CASSHSPPARAGEQYF.

Remarks on this clonotype: One end of the junction varies from germline; a read error may be responsible. J is TRBJ2-5 and V is TRBV6-5; the D gene is possibly TRBD2 (6 bases). Matching the DNA end better, TRBJ2-7 makes the J call doubtful. The CDR3 is 15 residues long. Germline assignment: CDR1 MNHEY and CDR2 SVGAGI. The CDR3 reads CASSYSQDGRGEQYF. CDR3 bases: TGTGCAAGCAGTTATAGTCAGGACGGGAGAGGCGAGCAGTACTTC.

The sample holds a few counts of this clonotype. This chain connects TRBV29-1 to TRBJ2-7; D gene uncertain. The CDR3 extends over 13 amino acids. Trimming removed 4 bases at V and 1 base at J, with 11 bases between. CDR1 and CDR2 (germline): SQVTM, ANQGSEA. CDR3 region: CSVGAETSYEQYF. The CDR3 bases are TGCAGCGTTGGGGCCGAGACTTCCTACGAGCAGTACTTC.

The gene calls are TRBV10-2 and TRBJ1-4; weak D call: TRBD1 (5 bases). The CDR3 has 16 amino acids. Germline-derived CDR1 and CDR2 are WSHSY and SAAADI. V lost 6 bases and J lost 0, with 14 bases in between. The CDR3 here is CASRPTTGATNEKLFF. Written as DNA, the CDR3 is TGCGCCAGCAGGCCCACCACGGGGGCAACTAATGAAAAACTGTTTTTT.

This clonotype was detected a few times. The chain carries TRBV29-1 and TRBJ1-5; no clear D. The ends were cut back, 7 bases at V and 0 bases at J, with 13 bases in the middle. Germline assignment: CDR1 SQVTM and CDR2 ANQGSEA. This CDR3 contains 14 residues. The CDR3 coding sequence is TGCAGCGCCGATCGAGGATATAGCAATCAGCCCCAGCATTTT. This sequence encodes CSADRGYSNQPQHF.

This chain uses TRBV20-1 with TRBJ2-7, with 11 bases lining up with TRBD2. The germline gives CDR1 DFQATT, CDR2 SNEGSKA (reference sequence). Trimming took 6 bases from V and 7 from J; bases not matched to a gene: 14. This CDR3 contains 15 residues. The chain's CDR3 is CSADLLAGANDEQYF. The CDR3 DNA sequence: TGCAGTGCCGACTTACTAGCGGGAGCTAATGATGAGCAGTACTTC.

The chain carries TRBV7-9 and TRBJ1-1; D unresolved. The CDR3 spans 15 residues. Trimming removed 4 bases from V and 5 bases from J, with 17 bases in between. Germline V CDR1 and CDR2: SEHNR, FQNEAQ (reference sequence). CDR3 sequence (DNA): TGTGCCAGCAGCTCAACGTCTGTTAGCGGGACTGAAGCTTTCTTT. Its protein is CASSSTSVSGTEAFF.

This chain joins TRBV14 and TRBJ2-2; D perhaps matches TRBD2 (6 bases). The V gene's germline CDR1 is SGHDN and CDR2 FVKESK. The CDR3 length is 15 residues. The V gene lost 3 bases and the J gene lost 4 bases, with 12 bases spanning the gap. The chain's CDR3 is CASSQQAGPTGELFF. CDR3 coding DNA: TGTGCCAGCAGCCAGCAAGCGGGCCCCACCGGGGAGCTGTTTTTT.

The chain combines TRBV30 with TRBJ2-7; TRBD2 matches 13 bases. The DNA end favors TRBJ2-5, so the J call may be wrong. The germline V gene has CDR1 GTSNPN and CDR2 SVGIG (reference sequence). The CDR3 totals 16 residues. The CDR3 nucleotides read TGTGCCTGGAGTCAACCGGGACTAGCGGGAATACAGACCCAGTACTTC. Translating gives CAWSQPGLAGIQTQYF.

The CDR3 DNA follows: TGTGCCAGCAGTTACTCGATTGGGACTAGCGGCCTCTGTGAGCAGTTCTTC. Translation gives CASSYSIGTSGLCEQFF. This rearrangement joins TRBV6-2 or TRBV6-3 to TRBJ2-1; 11 bases line up with TRBD2. The germline V gene has CDR1 MNHEY and CDR2 SVGEGT. Trimming cost V 0 bases and J 9 bases; bases outside gene matches: 10. The CDR3 has 17 residues.

The chain carries TRBV6-2 or TRBV6-3 and TRBJ2-1; 9 nucleotides match TRBD2. J was trimmed by 8 bases and V by 6 bases; bases with no gene match: 11. The CDR3 sequence is 15 residues long. Germline lookup yields CDR1 MNHEY and CDR2 SVGEGT. The CDR3 is CASRGSGSFWDEQFF. In DNA form, the CDR3 reads TGTGCCAGCAGGGGTAGCGGGAGCTTCTGGGATGAGCAGTTCTTC.

This chain joins TRBV28 and TRBJ2-7; possibly TRBD2 for D (6 bases). V lost 1 base and J lost 3, with 10 bases in between. CDR1 and CDR2 (germline): MDHEN, SYDVKM. This CDR3 contains 14 residues. The CDR3 protein is CASSLFGGVYEQYF. CDR3 in DNA: TGTGCCAGCAGTTTATTCGGCGGGGTCTACGAGCAGTACTTC.

This clonotype was counted once. The chain joins TRBV3-1 to TRBJ1-1, with 8 bases identical to TRBD1. Germline lookup yields CDR1 LGHDT and CDR2 YNNKEL (reference sequence). CDR3 length equals 13 residues. V lost 2 bases to trimming and J lost 11 bases; unmatched junction nucleotides: 7. The CDR3 region is CASSQRTGSNAFF. The CDR3 region has the DNA TGTGCCAGCAGCCAACGGACAGGGTCGAACGCTTTCTTT.

J is TRBJ2-3 and V is TRBV28, with a weak D call TRBD2 (6 bases). Germline values: CDR1 MDHEN, CDR2 SYDVKM. V was cut by 3 bases and J by 2 bases, with 12 bases left in between. This CDR3 region has 15 residues. In DNA, the CDR3 is TGTGCCAGCAGTTTGAAAGCGGGTAACACAGATACGCAGTATTTT. This sequence encodes CASSLKAGNTDTQYF.

The chain couples TRBV5-1 to TRBJ2-1; 10 bases align to TRBD1. The CDR3 consists of 18 residues. The ends lost 5 bases at V and 6 bases at J; junction bases unmatched: 17. The V gene's germline CDR1 is SGHRS and CDR2 YFSETQ. The CDR3 sequence: CASRRQGAERLSLNEQFF. CDR3 coding DNA: TGCGCCAGCAGAAGACAGGGGGCAGAGCGGCTTTCCCTCAATGAGCAGTTCTTC.

The chain carries TRBV10-3 and TRBJ2-4; 10 nucleotides match TRBD2. The J call may not be correct, given that the DNA end is closer to TRBJ2-7. CDR3 length: 13 residues. In germline, CDR1 is ENHRY, CDR2 SYGVKD. The CDR3 sequence: CAIRGTSDYEQYF. The DNA for the CDR3 is TGTGCCATCAGGGGGACTAGCGACTACGAGCAGTACTTC.

J is TRBJ2-1 and V is TRBV4-1; no clear D gene. The germline V gene has CDR1 MGHRA and CDR2 YSYEKL. The CDR3 loop spans 15 amino acids. Trimming shortened V by 1 base and J by 4 bases, and 11 bases separated the two germline ends. The CDR3: CASSQVQKRYNEQFF. The DNA of the CDR3 is TGCGCCAGCAGCCAAGTACAGAAGAGATACAATGAGCAGTTCTTC.